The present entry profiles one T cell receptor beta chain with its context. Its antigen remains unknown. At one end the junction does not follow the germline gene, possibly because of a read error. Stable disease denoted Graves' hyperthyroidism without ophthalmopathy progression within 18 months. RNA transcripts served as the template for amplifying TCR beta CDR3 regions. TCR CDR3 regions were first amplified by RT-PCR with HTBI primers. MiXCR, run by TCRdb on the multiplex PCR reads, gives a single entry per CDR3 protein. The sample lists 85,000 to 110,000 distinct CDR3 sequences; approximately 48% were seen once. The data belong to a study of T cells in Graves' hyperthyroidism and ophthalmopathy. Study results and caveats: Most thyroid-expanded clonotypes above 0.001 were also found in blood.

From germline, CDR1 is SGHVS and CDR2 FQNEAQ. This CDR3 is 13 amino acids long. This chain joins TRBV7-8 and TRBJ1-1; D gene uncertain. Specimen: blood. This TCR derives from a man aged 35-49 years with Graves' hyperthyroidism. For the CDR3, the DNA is TGTGCCACCAGCTTGGAACCGGGCACTGAAGCTTCCTTT. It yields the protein CATSLEPGTEASF. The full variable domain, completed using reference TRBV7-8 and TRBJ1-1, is GAGVSQSPRYKVAKRGQDVALRCDPISGHVSLFWYQQALGQGPEFLTYFQNEAQLDKSGLPSDRFFAERPEGSVSTLKIQRTQQEDSAVYLCATSLEPGTEASFGQGTRLTVV.